This T cell receptor beta chain was profiled in a study of cytomegalovirus exposure and HLA in healthy donors. There are 14 residues in the CDR3. The V and J ends lost 4 bases and 6 bases, in that order; junction bases with no gene match: 7. Germline V CDR1 and CDR2: SQVTM, ANQGSEA. Sequencing used immunoSEQ multiplex PCR; TCRdb keeps in-frame clones, though not all of them. Here the sample spans roughly 98,000 clones, about 90% being singletons. Sequenced material: PBMCs. The chain is built from TRBV29-1 and TRBJ2-1; 9 nucleotides line up with TRBD2. The receptor was derived from a man aged 18 to 29 in good health and CMV-seropositive. The CDR3 region is CSVAAGGPSNEQFF. In DNA, the CDR3 is TGCAGCGTTGCGGCGGGAGGGCCCTCCAATGAGCAGTTCTTC.